This T cell receptor (beta chain) was documented in a study of T cell repertoires in cytomegalovirus infection. Study background: Indications came from public TCR beta signatures; they pointed to CMV infection and to a matching HLA type.

TCRdb used MiXCR to reprocess the reads, holding one entry per CDR3 protein. Here the sample spans 110,000 or so distinct CDR3 sequences, about 33% being singletons. CDR1 and CDR2 from the germline V gene are MNHEY and SMNVEV (reference sequence). CDR3 length: 17 residues. With V trimmed by 5 bases and J by 3 bases, 15 bases remained unmatched. Findings of the study overall: What dominated the ex vivo response were HLA-C-restricted CMV-specific TCR beta clonotypes.

As to this clonotype: No antigen is known for it.

This specimen consisted of CD8+ T cells from cultured PBMCs, obtained from culture after CMV antigen stimulation. The V and J genes are TRBV27 and TRBJ2-5; 7 bases map to TRBD1. This sequence was found in a human donor in good health (CMV status not recorded). Some clones in this sample may be carry-over from other donors' samples. The CDR3 nucleotides read TGTGCCAGCAGTCCGAGACAGGGCACGAGGGCAGAAGAGACCCAGTACTTC. Translating it yields CASSPRQGTRAEETQYF.